This T cell receptor beta chain was recorded in a study of Tregs in tolerant kidney transplant recipients. Study-wide results and limits: The most relevant donor-specific Treg TCRbeta repertoire apparently came from expansion with activated donor B cells. No direct test of biological reproducibility was done here.

Details on this clone: Its cognate antigen is unknown.

Unstimulated regulatory T cells (CD4+CD25+CD127-), CD4+CD25- non-regulatory cells, CD4 and CD8 cells were FACS-sorted from thawed PBMCs. Germline V gene data show CDR1 as SGHAT and CDR2 as FQNNGV. Trimming took 2 bases from V and 5 from J, leaving 9 bases between them. The CDR3 spans 13 residues. Measured with immunoSEQ multiplex PCR; TCRdb has only the in-frame clones, and not every one. Of fewer than 150,000 clones listed, approximately 90% are singletons. The receptor was derived from a human donor in good health. The rearrangement uses TRBV11-2 and TRBJ2-5; D possibly uses TRBD1 or TRBD2 (5 bases each). Sequenced material: CD4+ T cells from blood. CDR3 nucleotides: TGTGCCAGCAGCTTACCGGGACGGGAGACCCAGTACTTC. Protein: CASSLPGRETQYF. Complete variable domain (other parts from reference TRBV11-2 and TRBJ2-5): EAGVAQSPRYKIIEKRQSVAFWCNPISGHATLYWYQQILGQGPKLLIQFQNNGVVDDSQLPKDRFSAERLKGVDSTLKIQPAKLEDSAVYLCASSLPGRETQYFGPGTRLLVL.